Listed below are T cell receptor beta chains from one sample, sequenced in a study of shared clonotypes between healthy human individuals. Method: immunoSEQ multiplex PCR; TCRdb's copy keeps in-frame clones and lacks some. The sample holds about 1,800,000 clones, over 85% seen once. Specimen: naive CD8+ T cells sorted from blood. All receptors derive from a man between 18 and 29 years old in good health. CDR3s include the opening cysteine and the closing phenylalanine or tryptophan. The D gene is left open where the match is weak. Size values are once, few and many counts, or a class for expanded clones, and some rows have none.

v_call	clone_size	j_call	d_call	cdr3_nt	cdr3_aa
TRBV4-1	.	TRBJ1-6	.	TGCGCCAGCAGCCAAGTCGGCGGAGATTCACCCCTCCACTTT	CASSQVGGDSPLHF
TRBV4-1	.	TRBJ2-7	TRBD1	TGCGCCAGCAGCCTGGGGACAGTCTACGAGCAGTACTTC	CASSLGTVYEQYF
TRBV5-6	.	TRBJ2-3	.	TGTGCCAGCAGCTTTCTACAGGGCAGCACAGATACGCAGTATTTT	CASSFLQGSTDTQYF
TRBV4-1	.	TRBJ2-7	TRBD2	TGCGCCAGCAGCGGTGGAGGATTTAGCGGGGGGGACGACTACGAGCAGTACTTC	CASSGGGFSGGDDYEQYF
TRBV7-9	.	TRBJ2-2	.	TGTGCCAGCAGCTCTGGCGGTACTGTAAACACCGGGGAGCTGTTTTTT	CASSSGGTVNTGELFF
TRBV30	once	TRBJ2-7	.	TGTGCCTGGAGCTCGGCAACACCAGCCTACGAGCAGTACTTC	CAWSSATPAYEQYF
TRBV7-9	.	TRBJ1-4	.	TGTGCCAGCAGCCCAGGGAGTGAAAAACTGTTTTTT	CASSPGSEKLFF
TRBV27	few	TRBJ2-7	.	TGTGCCAGCAGTTTATCTGGGGGGTACGAGCAGTACTTC	CASSLSGGYEQYF
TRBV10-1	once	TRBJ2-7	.	TGCGCCAGCAGTGAGGTGTGGAAAGAAAACTACGAGCAGTACTTC	CASSEVWKENYEQYF
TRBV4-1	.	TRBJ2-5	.	TGCGCCAGCAGCCAAGAACAGGGAGAAGGCGAGACCCAGTACTTC	CASSQEQGEGETQYF
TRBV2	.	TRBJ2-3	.	TGTGCCAGCTCCCCATTTGGGGCAGGCACAGATACGCAGTATTTT	CASSPFGAGTDTQYF
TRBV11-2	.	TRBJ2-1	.	TGTGCCAGCAGCTTAGTTGGGCTAGGCTTTTACAATGAGCAGTTCTTC	CASSLVGLGFYNEQFF
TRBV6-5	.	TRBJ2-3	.	TGTGCCAGCAGCATCGGATATTCTAGCACAGATACGCAGTATTTT	CASSIGYSSTDTQYF
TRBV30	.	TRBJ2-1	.	TGTGCCTGGAAGAGACTAGGGAGCTATGAGCAGTTCTTC	CAWKRLGSYEQFF
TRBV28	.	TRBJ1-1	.	TGTGCCAGCTCTACGAGGGTCCCTGAAGCTTTCTTT	CASSTRVPEAFF
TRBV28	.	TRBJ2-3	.	TGTGCCAGCAGTCCCCCCGGGGATACGCAGTATTTT	CASSPPGDTQYF
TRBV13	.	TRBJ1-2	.	TGTGCCAGCAGCCCATCCCCGGACTATGGCTACACCTTC	CASSPSPDYGYTF
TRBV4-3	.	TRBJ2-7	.	TGCGCCAGCAGCCAGGGAACAGGCTACGAGCAGTACTTC	CASSQGTGYEQYF
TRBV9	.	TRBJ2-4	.	TGTGCCAGCAGCGCTTACGGGACCCCGGCACTAGCCAAAAACATTCAGTACTTC	CASSAYGTPALAKNIQYF
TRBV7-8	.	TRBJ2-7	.	TGTGCCAGCAGCTTAGCGCTTTACGATTACGCAAAGTACTTC	CASSLALYDYAKYF
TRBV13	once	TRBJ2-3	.	TGTGCCAGCAGCTCCCTCGGGGGGACAGGATTAAATACGCAGTATTTT	CASSSLGGTGLNTQYF
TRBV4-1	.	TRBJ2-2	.	TGCGCCAGCAGCCACAGGGTTATTCCCGGGGAGCTGTTTTTT	CASSHRVIPGELFF
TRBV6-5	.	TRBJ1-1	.	TGTGCCAGCAGTTACTCGTCTTTACAGGAAGGCACTGAAGCTTTCTTT	CASSYSSLQEGTEAFF
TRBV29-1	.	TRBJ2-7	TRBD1	TGCAGCGCCGGGACAGGGGGGATCTACGAGCAGTACTTC	CSAGTGGIYEQYF
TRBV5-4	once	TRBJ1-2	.	TGTGCCAGCAGCTTGGGGGGGCCGTGGGACTCGGAAGATGGCTACACCTTC	CASSLGGPWDSEDGYTF
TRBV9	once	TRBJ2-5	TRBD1	TGTGCCAGCAGCGTAGGGGGACAGGGCGACCAAGAGACCCAGTACTTC	CASSVGGQGDQETQYF
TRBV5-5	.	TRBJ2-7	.	TGTGCCAGCAGCCCGCTTCGGTCGGACTACTACGAGCAGTACTTC	CASSPLRSDYYEQYF
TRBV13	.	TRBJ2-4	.	TGTGCCAGCAGCTTTAGGGGATCGGCCAAAAACATTCAGTACTTC	CASSFRGSAKNIQYF
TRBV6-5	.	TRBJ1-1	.	TGTGCCAGCAGCCTGGGGCTGAACACTGAAGCTTTCTTT	CASSLGLNTEAFF
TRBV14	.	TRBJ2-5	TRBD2	TGTGCCAGCAGCCCGACTAGCGGGAGTTCCGAGACCCAGTACTTC	CASSPTSGSSETQYF
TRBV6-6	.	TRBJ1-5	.	TGTGCCAGCAGTTACCCCGGGACTATCGACCAGCCCCAGCATTTT	CASSYPGTIDQPQHF
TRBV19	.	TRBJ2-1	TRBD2	TGTGCCAGTAGTATTTTTAGCGGGGGTCTGAATGAGCAGTTCTTC	CASSIFSGGLNEQFF
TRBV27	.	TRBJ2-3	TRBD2	TGTGCCAGCAGTTTATCGGGACTAGCGGGGGGAAAAACTAGCACAGATACGCAGTATTTT	CASSLSGLAGGKTSTDTQYF
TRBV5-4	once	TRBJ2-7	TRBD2	TGTGCCAGCAGCTTCCAGCGGGAGAGTCTCACCGAGCAGTACTTC	CASSFQRESLTEQYF
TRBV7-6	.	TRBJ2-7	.	TGTGCCAGCAGCTTAGGTGGTAGGGAGCAGTACTTC	CASSLGGREQYF
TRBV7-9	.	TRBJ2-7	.	TGTGCCAGCAGCTTCGACAGGTCCGAGCAGTACTTC	CASSFDRSEQYF
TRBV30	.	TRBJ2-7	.	TGTGCCTGGAGCCCCGGGCCGGGCTACGAGCAGTACTTC	CAWSPGPGYEQYF
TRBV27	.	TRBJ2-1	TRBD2	TGTGCCAGCGGAGGCTTCGGGGGGGAGCAGTTCTTC	CASGGFGGEQFF
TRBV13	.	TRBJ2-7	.	TGTGCCAGCAGCCTCGCAACCTACGAGCAGTACTTC	CASSLATYEQYF
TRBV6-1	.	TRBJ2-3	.	TGTGCCAGCAGTGAAGTGACGCAGTATTTT	CASSEVTQYF
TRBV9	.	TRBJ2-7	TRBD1	TGTGCCAGCAGCCCAGATGGACAGGGCTACGAGCAGTACTTC	CASSPDGQGYEQYF
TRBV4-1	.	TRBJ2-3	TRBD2	TGCGCCAGCAGCCAGATAGCGGGTTTCAATACAGATACGCAGTATTTT	CASSQIAGFNTDTQYF
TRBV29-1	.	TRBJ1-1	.	TGCAGCGTTGAAGTCGCAGGGATGAACACTGAAGCTTTCTTT	CSVEVAGMNTEAFF